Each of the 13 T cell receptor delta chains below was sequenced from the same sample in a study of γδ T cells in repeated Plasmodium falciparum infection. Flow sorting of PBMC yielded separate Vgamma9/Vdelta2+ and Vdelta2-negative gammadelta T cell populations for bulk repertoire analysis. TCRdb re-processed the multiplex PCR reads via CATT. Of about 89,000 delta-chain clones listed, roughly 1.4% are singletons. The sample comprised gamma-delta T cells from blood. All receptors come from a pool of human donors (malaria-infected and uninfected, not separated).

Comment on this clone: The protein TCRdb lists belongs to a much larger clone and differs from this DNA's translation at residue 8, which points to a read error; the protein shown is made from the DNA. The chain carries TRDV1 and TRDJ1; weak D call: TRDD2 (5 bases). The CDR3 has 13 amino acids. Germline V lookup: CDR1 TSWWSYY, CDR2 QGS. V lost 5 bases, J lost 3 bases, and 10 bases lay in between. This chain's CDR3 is CALGSPFADKLIF. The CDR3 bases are TGTGCTCTTGGGTCCCCCTTCGCCGATAAACTCATCTTT.

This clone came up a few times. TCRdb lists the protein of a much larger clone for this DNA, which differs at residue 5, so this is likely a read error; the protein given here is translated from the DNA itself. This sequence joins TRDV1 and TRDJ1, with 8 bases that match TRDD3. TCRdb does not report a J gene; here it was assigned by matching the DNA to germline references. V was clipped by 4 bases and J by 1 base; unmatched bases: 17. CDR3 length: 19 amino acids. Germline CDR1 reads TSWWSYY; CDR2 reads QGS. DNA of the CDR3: TGTGCTCTTGGGGGCCCAAATGACGCTGGGGGACCAGGCACCGATAAACTCATCTTT. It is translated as CALGGPNDAGGPGTDKLIF.

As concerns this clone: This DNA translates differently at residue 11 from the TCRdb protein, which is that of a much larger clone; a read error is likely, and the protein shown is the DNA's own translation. CDR3 nucleotide sequence: TGTGCCTGTGACAGGGGGGATACTGTGACAACACAACTCTTCTTT. Its translation is CACDRGDTVTTQLFF. The rearrangement uses TRDV2 and TRDJ2; 9 positions match TRDD3. Here the J gene came from matching the DNA to germline, since TCRdb omits it. CDR1 is GEAIGNYY, CDR2 EKD, per germline. This CDR3 has 15 amino acids.

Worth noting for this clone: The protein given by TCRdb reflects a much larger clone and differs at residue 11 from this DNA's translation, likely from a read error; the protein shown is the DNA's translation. The CDR3 DNA reads TGTGCTCTTGGGGAACTAGAATGGTCGGTTAGGGGGGATCCCGATAAACTCATCTTT. Its translation is CALGELEWSVRGDPDKLIF. This sequence joins TRDV1 and TRDJ1; 7 bases are shared with TRDD3. Here the J gene was assigned by germline matching of the DNA, as TCRdb has none. Germline-derived CDR1 and CDR2 are TSWWSYY and QGS. This CDR3 has 19 amino acids. The V segment lost 0 bases and the J segment 3 bases; nucleotides outside the gene matches: 16.

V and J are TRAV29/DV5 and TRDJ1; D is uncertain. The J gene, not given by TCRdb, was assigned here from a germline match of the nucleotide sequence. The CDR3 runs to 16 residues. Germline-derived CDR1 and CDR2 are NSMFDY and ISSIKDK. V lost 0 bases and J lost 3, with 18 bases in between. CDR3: CAASAFRGQFPDKLIF. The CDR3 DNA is TGTGCAGCAAGCGCTTTTCGGGGCCAATTCCCCGATAAACTCATCTTT.

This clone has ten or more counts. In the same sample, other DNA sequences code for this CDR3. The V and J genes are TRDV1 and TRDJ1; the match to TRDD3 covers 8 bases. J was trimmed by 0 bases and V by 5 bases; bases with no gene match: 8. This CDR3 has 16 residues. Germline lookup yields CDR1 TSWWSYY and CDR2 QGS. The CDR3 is CALGPGGPLYTDKLIF. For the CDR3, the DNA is TGTGCTCTTGGGCCTGGGGGACCCCTGTACACCGATAAACTCATCTTT.

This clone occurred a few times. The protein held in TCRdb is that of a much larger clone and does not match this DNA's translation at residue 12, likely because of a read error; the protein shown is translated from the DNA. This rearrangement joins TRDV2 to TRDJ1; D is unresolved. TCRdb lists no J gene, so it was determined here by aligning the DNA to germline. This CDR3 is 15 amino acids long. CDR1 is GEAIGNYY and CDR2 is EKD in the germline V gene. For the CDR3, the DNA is TGTGCCTGTGACACCCTTGAAACGGAAGCCGATAGACTCATCTTT. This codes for CACDTLETEADRLIF.

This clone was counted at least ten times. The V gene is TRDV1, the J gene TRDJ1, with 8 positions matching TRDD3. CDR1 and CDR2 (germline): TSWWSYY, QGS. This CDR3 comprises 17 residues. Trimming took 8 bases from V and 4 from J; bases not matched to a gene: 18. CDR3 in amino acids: CALFSFRTGGYHDKLIF. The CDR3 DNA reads TGTGCTCTTTTTTCCTTCCGTACTGGGGGGTACCACGATAAACTCATCTTT.

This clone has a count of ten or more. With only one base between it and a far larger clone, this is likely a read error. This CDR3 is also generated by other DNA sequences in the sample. The CDR3 loop is CACEALGDTGTDKLIF. CDR3 DNA: TGTGCCTGTGAAGCACTGGGAGATACGGGGACCGATAAACTCATCTTT. The J gene is TRDJ1, the V gene TRDV2; a possible D gene is TRDD3 (6 bases). The CDR3 length is 16 residues. From germline, CDR1 is GEAIGNYY and CDR2 EKD. Trimming stripped 4 bases from V and 2 bases from J, with 19 bases between.

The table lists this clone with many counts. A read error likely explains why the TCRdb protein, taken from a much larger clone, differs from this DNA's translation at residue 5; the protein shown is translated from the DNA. Here the CDR3 reads CALGGLSYPWGIRDSRPLIF. CDR3 DNA sequence: TGTGCTCTTGGGGGACTATCTTACCCCTGGGGGATACGTGATTCCAGACCCCTGATCTTT. The chain links TRDV1 to TRDJ4; TRDD3 aligns across 12 bases. The CDR3 length is 20 residues. Germline V lookup: CDR1 TSWWSYY, CDR2 QGS. Trimming removed 4 bases from V and 0 bases from J; junction bases left unmatched: 18.

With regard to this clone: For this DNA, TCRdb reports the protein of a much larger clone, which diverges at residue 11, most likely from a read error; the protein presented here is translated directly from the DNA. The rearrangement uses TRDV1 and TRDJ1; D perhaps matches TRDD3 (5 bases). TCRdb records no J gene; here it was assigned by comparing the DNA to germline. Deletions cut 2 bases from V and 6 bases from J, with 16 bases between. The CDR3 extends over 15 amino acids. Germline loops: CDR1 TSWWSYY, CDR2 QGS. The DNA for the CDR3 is TGTGCTCTTGGGGAAATACTGAATCGGGGGCATAAACTCATCTTT. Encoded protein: CALGEILNRGHKLIF.

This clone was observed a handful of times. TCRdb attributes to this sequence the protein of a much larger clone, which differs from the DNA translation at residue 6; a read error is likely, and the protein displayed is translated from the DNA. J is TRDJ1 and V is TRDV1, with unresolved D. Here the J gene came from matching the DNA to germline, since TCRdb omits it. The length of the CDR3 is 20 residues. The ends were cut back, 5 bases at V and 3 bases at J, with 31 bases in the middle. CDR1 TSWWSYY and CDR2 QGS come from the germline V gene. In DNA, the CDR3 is TGTGCTCTTGGGCCTGTCTCCCTGGCCCTCCCCCGAGGTGATTCCGATAAACTCATCTTT. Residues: CALGPVSLALPRGDSDKLIF.

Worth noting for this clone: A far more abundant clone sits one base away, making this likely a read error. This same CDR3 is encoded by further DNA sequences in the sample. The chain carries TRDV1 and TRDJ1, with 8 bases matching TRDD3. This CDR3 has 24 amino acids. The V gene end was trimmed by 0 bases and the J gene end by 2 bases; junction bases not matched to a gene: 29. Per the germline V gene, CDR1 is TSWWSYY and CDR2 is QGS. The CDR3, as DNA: TGTGCTCTTGGGGAACTTAGAGTCTTCACCTGGGCAGGATGGGGATACAGGCTAACCGATAAACTCATCTTT. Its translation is CALGELRVFTWAGWGYRLTDKLIF.